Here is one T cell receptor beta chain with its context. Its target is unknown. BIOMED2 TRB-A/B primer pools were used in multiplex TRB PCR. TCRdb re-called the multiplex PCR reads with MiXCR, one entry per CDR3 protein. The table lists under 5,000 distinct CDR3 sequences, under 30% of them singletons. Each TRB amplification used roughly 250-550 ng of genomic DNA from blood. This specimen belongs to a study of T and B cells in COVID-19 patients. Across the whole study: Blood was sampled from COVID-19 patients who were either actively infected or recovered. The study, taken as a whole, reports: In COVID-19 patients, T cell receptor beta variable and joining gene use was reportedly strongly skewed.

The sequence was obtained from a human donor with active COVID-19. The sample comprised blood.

DNA for the CDR3: TGTGCCAGCAGCCCTAGGACAGCCGGGGGCGAGCAGTACTTC. Translating gives CASSPRTAGGEQYF. V usage is TRBV7-2 and J usage is TRBJ2-7, with D perhaps matching TRBD1 or TRBD2 (6 bases each). CDR1 and CDR2 (germline): SGHTA, FQGNSA. The CDR3 contains 14 residues. V dropped 5 bases and J dropped 6 bases, with 17 bases sitting between them.